This TCR beta chain derives from a study of T cells in Graves' hyperthyroidism and ophthalmopathy. This clonotype was observed a handful of times. RNA transcripts were the template for amplifying TCR beta CDR3 regions. The study used the HTBI primer set for a first-round RT-PCR of the TCR CDR3. TCRdb redid the calling of the multiplex PCR reads with MiXCR, one entry per CDR3 protein. The sample has 700,000 to 850,000 distinct CDR3 sequences, about a third seen once. The clonotype originates from a woman aged 40 to 55 with Graves' hyperthyroidism. Specimen: blood.

CDR3 nucleotides: TGTGCCAGCAGCCGTGGACTAGCGGGGGGTGGAAACACCGGGGAGCTGTTTTTT. Encoded protein: CASSRGLAGGGNTGELFF. The chain carries TRBV4-2 and TRBJ2-2, with 14 positions matching TRBD2. V lost 4 bases, J lost 2 bases, and 6 bases stayed unmatched. CDR3 size: 18 residues. The germline CDR1 and CDR2 sequences are LGHNA and YNFKEQ.